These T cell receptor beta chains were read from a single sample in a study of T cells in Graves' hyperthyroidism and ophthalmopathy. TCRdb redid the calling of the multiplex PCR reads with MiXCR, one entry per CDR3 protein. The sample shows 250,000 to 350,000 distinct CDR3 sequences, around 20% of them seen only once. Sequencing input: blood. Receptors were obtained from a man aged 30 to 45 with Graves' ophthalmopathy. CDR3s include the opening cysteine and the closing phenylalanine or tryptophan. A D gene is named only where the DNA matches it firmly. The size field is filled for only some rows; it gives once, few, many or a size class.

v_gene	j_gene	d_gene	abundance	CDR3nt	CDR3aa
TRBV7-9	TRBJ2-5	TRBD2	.	TGTGCTAGCAGCCGGGGACTAGTCGGGTCCCAAGAGACCCAGTACTTC	CASSRGLVGSQETQYF
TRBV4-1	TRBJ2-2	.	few	TGCGCCAGCAGCCAAGATCAAGGGGTCCGGCCGAACACCGGGGAGCTGTTTTTT	CASSQDQGVRPNTGELFF
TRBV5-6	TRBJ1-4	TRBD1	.	TGTGCCAGCAGCAATCGAGACAGGGGGGATTTAAAACTGTTTTTT	CASSNRDRGDLKLFF
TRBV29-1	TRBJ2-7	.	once	TGCAGCGTTGGGTTACAACGAACCTACGAGCAGTACTTC	CSVGLQRTYEQYF
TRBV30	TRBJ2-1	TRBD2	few	TGTGCCTGGAGTTCCCCCGGACTAGCTAGTTCCTACAATGAGCAGTTCTTC	CAWSSPGLASSYNEQFF
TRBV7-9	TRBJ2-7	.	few	TGTGCCAGCAGCTTAGTGGCGAGCTCCTACGAGCAGTACTTC	CASSLVASSYEQYF
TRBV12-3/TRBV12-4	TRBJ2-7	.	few	TGTGCCAGCAGTTCCTTGTGGGGGGCATCGCGGGTGTCCTACGAGCAGTACTTC	CASSSLWGASRVSYEQYF
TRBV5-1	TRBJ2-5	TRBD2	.	TGCGCCAGCAGGGGGACTAGCGGGAGATCGGAGACCCAGTACTTC	CASRGTSGRSETQYF
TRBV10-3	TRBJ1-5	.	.	TGTGCCATCAGTGAGGGGACACTTAGCAATCAGCCCCAGCATTTT	CAISEGTLSNQPQHF
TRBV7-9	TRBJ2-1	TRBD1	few	TGTGCCAGCAGCCCTCCGGGACAGGGTGGTGAGCAGTTCTTC	CASSPPGQGGEQFF
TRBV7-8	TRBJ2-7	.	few	TGTGCCAGCAGCCGGTACGGGCAGATTAACCTATACGAGCAGTACTTC	CASSRYGQINLYEQYF
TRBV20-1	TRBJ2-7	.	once	TGCAGTGTCCCCCGGAGAGGAACCTACGAGCAGTACTTC	CSVPRRGTYEQYF
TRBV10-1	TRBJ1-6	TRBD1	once	TGTTCCATCAGTGAGTTCGACAGGGGGCATTCACCCCTCCACTTT	CSISEFDRGHSPLHF
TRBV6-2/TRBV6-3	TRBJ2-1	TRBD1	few	TGTGCCAGCAGTGGTGGGACAGGGGAGGGAACGACGCCCTACAATGAGCAGTTCTTC	CASSGGTGEGTTPYNEQFF
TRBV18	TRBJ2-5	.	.	TGTGCCAGCTCACCTCTACGGGATGCAGAGACCCAGTACTTC	CASSPLRDAETQYF
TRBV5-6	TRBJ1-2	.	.	TGTGCCAGCAGCCCGCCTAGGACAGATGGCGGCTACACCTTC	CASSPPRTDGGYTF
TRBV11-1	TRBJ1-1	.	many	TGTGCCAGCAGCTTAGAATCGGGGCGTACTGAAGCTTTCTTT	CASSLESGRTEAFF
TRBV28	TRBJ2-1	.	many	TGTGCCAGCAGCGCATACAACAGGGCTTCGTACAATGAGCAGTTCTTC	CASSAYNRASYNEQFF
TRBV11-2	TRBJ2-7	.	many	TGTGCCAGCAGCTCAGGACAACTCTACGAGCAGTACTTC	CASSSGQLYEQYF
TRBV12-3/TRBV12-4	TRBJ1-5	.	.	TGTGCCAGCAGTTTTCGAACAGGGTCGAGCAATCAGCCCCAGCATTTT	CASSFRTGSSNQPQHF
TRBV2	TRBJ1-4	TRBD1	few	TGTGCCAGCATCCCGGACAGGGGGCGCGTTGAAAAACTGTTTTTT	CASIPDRGRVEKLFF
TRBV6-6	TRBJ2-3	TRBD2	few	TGTGCCAGCAGTTACTCGGTTCTAGCGGGAGTAACAGATACGCAGTATTTT	CASSYSVLAGVTDTQYF
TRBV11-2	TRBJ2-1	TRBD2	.	TGTGCCAGCAGCTTTGCTAGCGGGTTTAACAATGAGCAGTTCTTC	CASSFASGFNNEQFF
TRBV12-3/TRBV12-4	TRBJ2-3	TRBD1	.	TGTGCCACCAAGACAGGGGGAGATACGCAGTATTTT	CATKTGGDTQYF
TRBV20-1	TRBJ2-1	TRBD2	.	TGCAGTGCTAGAGATGCGGGAGGGTGGAATGAGCAGTTCTTC	CSARDAGGWNEQFF
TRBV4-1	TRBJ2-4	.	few	TGCGCCAGCAGCCAAGACTGGGTAGCCAAAAACATTCAGTACTTC	CASSQDWVAKNIQYF
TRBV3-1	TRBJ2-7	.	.	TGTGCCAGCAGCCTTCGGAGGAGCCTGACTTCCTACGAGCAGTACTTC	CASSLRRSLTSYEQYF
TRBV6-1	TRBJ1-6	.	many	TGTGCCAGCAAGAAGGGTTCCTATAATTCACCCCTCCACTTT	CASKKGSYNSPLHF
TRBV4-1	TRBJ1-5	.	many	TGCGCCAGCAGCCACCCCCGAGCATATCAGCCCCAGCATTTT	CASSHPRAYQPQHF
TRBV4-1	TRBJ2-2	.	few	TGCGCCAGCAGCCCATCTTCAGGGAGTGGGACCGGGGAGCTGTTTTTT	CASSPSSGSGTGELFF
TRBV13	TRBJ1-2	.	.	TGTGCCAGCAGCCACCCAGGAGCCCCGCAGGGCTACACCTTC	CASSHPGAPQGYTF
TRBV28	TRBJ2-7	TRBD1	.	TGTGCCAGCAGTTTAAATGACAGGGCCGCCTACGAGCAGTACTTC	CASSLNDRAAYEQYF
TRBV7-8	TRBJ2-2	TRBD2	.	TGTGCCAGCAGCCCAGGACTAGCGGGAGGGGAGCTGTTTTTT	CASSPGLAGGELFF
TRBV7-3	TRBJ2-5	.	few	TGTGCCAGCAGCTTAGGGGGCTCGAGGGAGACCCAGTACTTC	CASSLGGSRETQYF
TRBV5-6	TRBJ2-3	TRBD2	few	TGTGCCAGCAGCTTGCTAGCGGGAGGTCGCACAGATACGCAGTATTTT	CASSLLAGGRTDTQYF
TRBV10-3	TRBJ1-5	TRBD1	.	TGTGCCATCGCCGGGACAGGGGATGGACAGCCCCAGCATTTT	CAIAGTGDGQPQHF
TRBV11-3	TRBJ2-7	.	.	TGTGCCAGCAGCTTAACCCTAAATTTAGGCTCCTACGAGCAGTACTTC	CASSLTLNLGSYEQYF
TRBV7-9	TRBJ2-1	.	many	TGTGCCAGCCTAGGTGGGAGCGCCTACAATGAGCAGTTCTTC	CASLGGSAYNEQFF
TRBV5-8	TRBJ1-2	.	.	TGTGCCAGCAGCCCGGACATAACTAACTATGGCTACACCTTC	CASSPDITNYGYTF
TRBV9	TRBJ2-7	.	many	TGTGCCAGCAGCGTAGGTGCGTCGGGGCAGGGGTATGAGCAGTACTTC	CASSVGASGQGYEQYF
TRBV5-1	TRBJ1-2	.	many	TGCGCCAGCAGCTTGCACAGGGACTATGGCTACACCTTC	CASSLHRDYGYTF
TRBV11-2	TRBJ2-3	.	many	TGTGCCAGCAGCTCTCGTAGGCGGCAGGGGTTAGATACGCAGTATTTT	CASSSRRRQGLDTQYF
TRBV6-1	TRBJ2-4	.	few	TGTGCCAGTCGCCCAAGCGTCAGCGCCAAAAACATTCAGTACTTC	CASRPSVSAKNIQYF
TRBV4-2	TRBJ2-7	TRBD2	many	TGTGCCAGCAGCCAAGAAGAAGTTGGACTAGCGGGAGCATTCGTGGCCTACGAGCAGTACTTC	CASSQEEVGLAGAFVAYEQYF
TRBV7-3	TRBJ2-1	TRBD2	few	TGTGCCAGCAGCCCCTCAACTAGCGCTACCTACAATGAGCAGTTCTTC	CASSPSTSATYNEQFF
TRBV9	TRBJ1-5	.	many	TGTGCCAGCAGCGTACACCGGACCAAAAATCAGCCCCAGCATTTT	CASSVHRTKNQPQHF
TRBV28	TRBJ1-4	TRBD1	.	TGTGCCAGCAGTTTATGGGGACAGGGGATGCAGTATGCGGAAAAACTGTTTTTT	CASSLWGQGMQYAEKLFF
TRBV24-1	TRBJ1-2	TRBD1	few	TGTGCCACGGTAGACAGGGGAGCTAACTATGGCTACACCTTC	CATVDRGANYGYTF
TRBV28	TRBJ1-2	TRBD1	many	TGTGCCAGCAGTTTCCGCGGGACAGGGTATTCGGGCTACACCTTC	CASSFRGTGYSGYTF
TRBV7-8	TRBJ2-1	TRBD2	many	TGTGCCAGCAGCCTAATTACCGGGACTAGCGGGAGGCATGAGCAGTTCTTC	CASSLITGTSGRHEQFF
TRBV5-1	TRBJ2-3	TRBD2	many	TGCGCCAGCAGCGCTCCTTCACTAGCGGCAGATACGCAGTATTTT	CASSAPSLAADTQYF
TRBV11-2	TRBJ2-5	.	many	TGTGCCAGCAGCTTAAACCAAGAGACCCAGTACTTC	CASSLNQETQYF
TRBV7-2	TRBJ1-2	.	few	TGTGCCAGCACCATGGGGCCCTATGGCTACACCTTC	CASTMGPYGYTF
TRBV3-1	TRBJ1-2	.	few	TGTGCCAGCAGCCAAGTGGGACAACGGGGGGCGGGGAACTATGGCTACACCTTC	CASSQVGQRGAGNYGYTF
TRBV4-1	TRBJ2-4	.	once	TGCGCCAGCAGCCCCGGAGATCTAGCGAGGCACATTCAGTACTTC	CASSPGDLARHIQYF
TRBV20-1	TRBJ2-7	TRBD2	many	TGCAGTGCCGGGACTAGCGGGAGGGCGACGGGCGAGCAGTACTTC	CSAGTSGRATGEQYF
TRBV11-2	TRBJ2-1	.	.	TGTGCCAGCAGCTTGGGGCGTCCTCCCTACAATGAGCAGTTCTTC	CASSLGRPPYNEQFF
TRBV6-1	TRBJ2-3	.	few	TGTGCCAGCAGTGAAAGTGTCGGAGAGGGCGCAGATACGCAGTATTTT	CASSESVGEGADTQYF
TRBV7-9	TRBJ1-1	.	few	TGTGCCAGCAGCTTTGGGGGGGCGGACACTGAAGCTTTCTTT	CASSFGGADTEAFF